This is a list of T cell receptor beta chains from one sample in a study of OX40 agonist ivuxolimab in advanced cancers. Sequencing used immunoSEQ multiplex PCR; TCRdb keeps in-frame clones, though not all of them. This sample has roughly 71,000 clones; over 60% occur once, and the top ten carry 1.6%. The source was CD4+ or CD8+ T cells sorted from blood, collected in a trial of the OX40 agonist ivuxolimab. The receptors come from an adult with an advanced solid tumor such as melanoma, head and neck, liver or kidney cancer. Both conserved end residues are part of each CDR3. Fields, in order: D gene, J gene, clone size, V gene, CDR3 protein, CDR3 DNA. D genes are given only for firm matches. Size values are once, few and many counts, or a class for expanded clones, and some rows have none.

D gene: TRBD2
J gene: TRBJ2-7
clone size: NA
V gene: TRBV19
CDR3 protein: CASSKDSPGLAGANEQYF
CDR3 DNA: TGTGCCAGTAGTAAGGACAGCCCGGGACTAGCGGGAGCGAACGAGCAGTACTTC

D gene: NA
J gene: TRBJ1-6
clone size: few
V gene: TRBV11-2
CDR3 protein: CAAGTTGRNSPLHF
CDR3 DNA: TGTGCCGCAGGGACGACAGGACGTAATTCACCCCTCCACTTT

D gene: TRBD2
J gene: TRBJ2-7
clone size: NA
V gene: TRBV5-4
CDR3 protein: CASSRGTSGLTYEQYF
CDR3 DNA: TGTGCCAGCAGCCGGGGGACTAGCGGGTTAACCTACGAGCAGTACTTC

D gene: TRBD1
J gene: TRBJ2-1
clone size: NA
V gene: TRBV11-3
CDR3 protein: CASSPFRGTGTYNEQFF
CDR3 DNA: TGTGCCAGCAGCCCCTTCCGAGGGACAGGGACCTACAATGAGCAGTTCTTC

D gene: TRBD1
J gene: TRBJ2-1
clone size: NA
V gene: TRBV28
CDR3 protein: CASSSDGTVTKNEQFF
CDR3 DNA: TGTGCCAGCAGTTCCGACGGGACAGTCACGAAAAATGAGCAGTTCTTC

D gene: NA
J gene: TRBJ1-1
clone size: NA
V gene: TRBV12-5
CDR3 protein: CASGYDRYTEAFF
CDR3 DNA: TGTGCTAGTGGATATGACCGGTACACTGAAGCTTTCTTT

D gene: NA
J gene: TRBJ2-5
clone size: NA
V gene: TRBV5-4
CDR3 protein: CASSLTASPQETQYF
CDR3 DNA: TGTGCCAGCAGCTTAACTGCGTCCCCACAAGAGACCCAGTACTTC

D gene: NA
J gene: TRBJ2-5
clone size: NA
V gene: TRBV5-1
CDR3 protein: CASSLGGAEETQYF
CDR3 DNA: TGCGCCAGCAGCCTCGGCGGAGCCGAAGAGACCCAGTACTTC

D gene: NA
J gene: TRBJ2-1
clone size: NA
V gene: TRBV7-9
CDR3 protein: CASEDTEAYNEQFF
CDR3 DNA: TGTGCCAGCGAGGACACGGAAGCTTACAATGAGCAGTTCTTC

D gene: NA
J gene: TRBJ1-2
clone size: NA
V gene: TRBV6-5
CDR3 protein: CASSYNGRTYGYTF
CDR3 DNA: TGTGCCAGCAGTTACAACGGACGGACCTATGGCTACACCTTC

D gene: TRBD1
J gene: TRBJ1-2
clone size: once
V gene: TRBV6-1
CDR3 protein: CASSEAPTGGVYGYTF
CDR3 DNA: TGTGCCAGCAGTGAAGCACCGACAGGGGGAGTCTATGGCTACACCTTC

D gene: NA
J gene: TRBJ1-6
clone size: NA
V gene: TRBV20-1
CDR3 protein: CSSGHNSPLHF
CDR3 DNA: TGCAGTTCAGGGCATAATTCACCCCTCCACTTT

D gene: NA
J gene: TRBJ2-7
clone size: NA
V gene: TRBV6-5
CDR3 protein: CASRTAGGNGEQYF
CDR3 DNA: TGTGCCAGCAGGACCGCAGGCGGGAATGGCGAGCAGTACTTC

D gene: TRBD2
J gene: TRBJ2-7
clone size: NA
V gene: TRBV10-3
CDR3 protein: CAISEGLAGPYEQYF
CDR3 DNA: TGTGCCATCAGTGAGGGACTAGCGGGGCCCTACGAGCAGTACTTC

D gene: NA
J gene: TRBJ2-3
clone size: NA
V gene: TRBV29-1
CDR3 protein: CSSLKSGTSTDTQYF
CDR3 DNA: TGCAGCTCCCTAAAGTCGGGGACTAGCACAGATACGCAGTATTTT